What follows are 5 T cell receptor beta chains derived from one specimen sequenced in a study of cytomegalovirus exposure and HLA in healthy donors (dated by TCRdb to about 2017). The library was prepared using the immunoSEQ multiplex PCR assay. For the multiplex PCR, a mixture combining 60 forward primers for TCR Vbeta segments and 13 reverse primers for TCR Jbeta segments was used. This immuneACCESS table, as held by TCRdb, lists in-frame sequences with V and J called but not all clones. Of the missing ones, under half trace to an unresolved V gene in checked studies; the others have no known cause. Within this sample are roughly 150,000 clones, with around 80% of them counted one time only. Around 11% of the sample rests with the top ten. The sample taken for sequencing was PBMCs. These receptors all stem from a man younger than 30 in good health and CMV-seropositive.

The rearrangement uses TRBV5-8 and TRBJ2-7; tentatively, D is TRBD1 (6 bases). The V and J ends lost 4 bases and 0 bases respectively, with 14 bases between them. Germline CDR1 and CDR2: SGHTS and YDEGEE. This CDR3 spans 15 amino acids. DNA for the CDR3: TGTGCCAGCAGCGAACGGACAGTGGCCTCCTACGAGCAGTACTTC. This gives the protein CASSERTVASYEQYF. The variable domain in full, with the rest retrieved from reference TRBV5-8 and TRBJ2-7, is EAGVTQSPTHLIKTRGQQATLRCSPISGHTSVYWYQQALGLGLQFLLWYDEGEERNRGNFPPRFSGRQFPNYSSELNVNALELEDSALYLCASSERTVASYEQYFGPGTRLTVT.

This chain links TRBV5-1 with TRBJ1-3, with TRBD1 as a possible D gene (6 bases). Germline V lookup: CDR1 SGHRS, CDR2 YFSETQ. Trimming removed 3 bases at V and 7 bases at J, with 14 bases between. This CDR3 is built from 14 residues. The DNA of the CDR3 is TGCGCCAGCAGCTCTTCGACAGGCTTGAACACCATATATTTT. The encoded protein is CASSSSTGLNTIYF.

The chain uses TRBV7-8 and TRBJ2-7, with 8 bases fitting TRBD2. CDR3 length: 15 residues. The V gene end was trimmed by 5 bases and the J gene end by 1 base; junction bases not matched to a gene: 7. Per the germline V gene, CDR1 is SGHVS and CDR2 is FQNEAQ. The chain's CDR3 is CASSATSGRSYEQYF. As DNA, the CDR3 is TGTGCCAGCAGCGCCACTAGCGGCAGGTCCTACGAGCAGTACTTC.

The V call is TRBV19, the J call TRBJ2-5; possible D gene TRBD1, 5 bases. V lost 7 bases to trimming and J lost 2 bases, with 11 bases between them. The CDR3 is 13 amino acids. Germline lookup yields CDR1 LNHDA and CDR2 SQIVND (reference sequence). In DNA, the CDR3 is TGTGCCAGTAAGGGATCAGGGCAAGAGACCCAGTACTTC. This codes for CASKGSGQETQYF.

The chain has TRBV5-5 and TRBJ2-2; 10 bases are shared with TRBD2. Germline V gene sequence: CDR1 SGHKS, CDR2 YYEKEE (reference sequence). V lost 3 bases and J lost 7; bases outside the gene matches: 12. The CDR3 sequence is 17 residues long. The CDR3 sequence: CASSSVRAGGPFGELFF. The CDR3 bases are TGTGCCAGCAGCTCGGTCCGAGCGGGAGGGCCTTTCGGGGAGCTGTTTTTT.